The entry below gives a single T cell receptor (beta chain) sequence along with its context. The record originates from a study of blood T cells in healthy people across ages. The CDR3 extends over 11 amino acids. The germline gives CDR1 DFQATT, CDR2 SNEGSKA (reference sequence). V gave up 1 base and J gave up 7 bases, with 7 bases separating them. A second roughly 6 to 11 cycle PCR used barcoded and J-beta primers. Every cDNA molecule carried a tag from a template-switch adaptor bearing 12 random nucleotides. TCRdb independently ran MiXCR on the 5' RACE reads; one entry per CDR3 protein. The data show about 1.4 million distinct CDR3 sequences, roughly 60% seen once.

The V and J genes are TRBV20-1 and TRBJ1-1, with D unresolved. The sequenced sample was blood. The receptor comes from a man between 18 and 29 years old in good health. The CDR3 nucleotides read TGCAGTGCTAGAGTTGGGTTTGAAGCTTTCTTT. It is translated as CSARVGFEAFF.